This T cell receptor beta chain was sequenced for a study of T cell clonality in common variable immunodeficiency. Findings of the study overall: Authors noted CVID clonality's cause needs subpopulation repertoire sequencing. Compared with healthy controls, CVID subjects showed increased TCRbeta clonality, mostly in about a third. Common variable immunodeficiency TCR beta sequences reportedly had fewer deletions and N-nucleotide insertions.

Sequenced by immunoSEQ multiplex PCR; TCRdb stores in-frame clones only, minus some. The sample contains 14,000 or so clones, none of them singletons. Germline lookup yields CDR1 KGHSH and CDR2 LQKENI. Losses at the gene ends were 5 bases for V and 1 base for J; bases not matched to a gene: 4. The CDR3 is 14 residues long. Diagnosis required reduced IgG, IgA and/or IgM with specific antibody deficiency. About this clone itself: The antigen remains unidentified. The read finishes 3 residues shy of the CDR3 end, and the germline J gene is used to complete it.

This TCR came from a human donor with common variable immunodeficiency. The chain employs TRBV18 and TRBJ2-5; 7 bases line up with TRBD2. Material for sequencing was peripheral blood mononuclear cells. The CDR3 here is CASSNGGIQETQYF. The covered CDR3 bases are TGTGCCAGCTCAAACGGGGGGATCCAAGAGACC.